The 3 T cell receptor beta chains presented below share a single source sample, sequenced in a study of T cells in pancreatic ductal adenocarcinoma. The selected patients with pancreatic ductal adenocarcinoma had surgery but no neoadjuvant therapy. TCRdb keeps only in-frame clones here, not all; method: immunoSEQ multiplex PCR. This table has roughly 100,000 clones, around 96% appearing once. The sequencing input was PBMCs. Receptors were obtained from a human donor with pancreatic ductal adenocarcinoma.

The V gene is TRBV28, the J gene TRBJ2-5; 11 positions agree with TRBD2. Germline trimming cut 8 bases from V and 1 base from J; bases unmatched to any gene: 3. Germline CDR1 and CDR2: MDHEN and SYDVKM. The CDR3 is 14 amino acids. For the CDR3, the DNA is TGTGCCAGCGGGACTAGCGGACTCCAAGAGACCCAGTACTTC. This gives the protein CASGTSGLQETQYF.

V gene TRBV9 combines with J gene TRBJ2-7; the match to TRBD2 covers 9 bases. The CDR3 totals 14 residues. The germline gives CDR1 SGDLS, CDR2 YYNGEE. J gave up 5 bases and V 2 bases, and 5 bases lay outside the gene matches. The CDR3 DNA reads TGTGCCAGCAGCGTGGACGGGACTAGCCACGAGCAGTACTTC. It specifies CASSVDGTSHEQYF.

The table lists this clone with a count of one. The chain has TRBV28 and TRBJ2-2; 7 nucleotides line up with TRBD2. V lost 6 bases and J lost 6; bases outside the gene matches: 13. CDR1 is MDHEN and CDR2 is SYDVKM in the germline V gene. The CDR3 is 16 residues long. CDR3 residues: CASRPSGRPHAGELFF. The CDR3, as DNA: TGTGCCAGCAGGCCCTCCGGGAGGCCTCACGCCGGGGAGCTGTTTTTT.